The rows below give T cell receptor beta chains drawn from one sample of a study of cytomegalovirus exposure and HLA in healthy donors. Sequencing was performed with immunoSEQ multiplex PCR; in TCRdb, only in-frame clones are kept and a portion is missing. The table shows more than 30,000 clones, with just under 75% occurring only once. Sequencing used PBMCs. The receptors originated from a man aged 25-40 years in good health and CMV-seronegative. Both conserved end residues are part of each CDR3. A D gene is named only where the DNA matches it firmly. Expanded clones get a size class; other rows say once, few or many, or leave the size out.

size	J	D	V	DNA	CDR3
-	TRBJ1-6	TRBD1	TRBV10-3	TGTGCCATCAGAAACAGGGGGCAGGATAATTCACCCCTCCACTTT	CAIRNRGQDNSPLHF
-	TRBJ2-7	-	TRBV2	TGTGCCAGCAGTTGGGCTACTCAGGACGAGCAGTACTTC	CASSWATQDEQYF
few	TRBJ1-2	-	TRBV6-6	TGTGCCAGCAGTCCTACGCGGGGGGATTATGGCTACACCTTC	CASSPTRGDYGYTF
few	TRBJ2-1	TRBD1	TRBV23-1	TGCGCCAGCAGACAGGGGCGGCTCTCCTACAATGAGCAGTTCTTC	CASRQGRLSYNEQFF
-	TRBJ2-3	TRBD1	TRBV6-1	TGTGCCAGCAGTCTCCGGGACAGTTCAATAGATACGCAGTATTTT	CASSLRDSSIDTQYF
few	TRBJ2-7	-	TRBV6-5	TGTGCCAGCAGTTCAACCTACGAGCAGTACTTC	CASSSTYEQYF
-	TRBJ1-2	-	TRBV5-4	TGTGCCAGCAGCGAAATACAGGAGACTCTCTATGGCTACACCTTC	CASSEIQETLYGYTF
-	TRBJ2-5	TRBD2	TRBV9	TGTGCCAGCAGCGTAGATTGGTCGCGGGGGGCCGGATTGTACTTC	CASSVDWSRGAGLYF
once	TRBJ1-3	-	TRBV7-9	TGTTCCAGCAGCTTAGGGGTAGGGGTCTCTGGAAACACCATATATTTT	CSSSLGVGVSGNTIYF
-	TRBJ2-7	TRBD1	TRBV14	TGTGCCAGCAGCCCGGGACAGTACTCCTACGAGCAGTACTTC	CASSPGQYSYEQYF
-	TRBJ1-1	-	TRBV18	TGTGCCAGTCGGGAGGGGCGGAACACTGAAGCTTTCTTT	CASREGRNTEAFF
-	TRBJ2-7	TRBD2	TRBV5-6	TGTGCCAGCTCCTGGGGGGGACTAGCAGGCGAGCAGTACTTC	CASSWGGLAGEQYF
-	TRBJ2-2	-	TRBV5-1	TGCGCCAGCAGTTGGGACATAAACACCGGGGAGCTGTTTTTT	CASSWDINTGELFF
-	TRBJ2-1	TRBD2	TRBV9	TGTGCCAGCAGCGAGCGGGGGGGCTTATACAATGAGCAGTTCTTC	CASSERGGLYNEQFF
-	TRBJ1-2	TRBD1	TRBV6-6	TGTGCCAGCAGTCGACTCCCGGACAGGGACTATGGCTACACCTTC	CASSRLPDRDYGYTF
-	TRBJ1-2	-	TRBV4-2	TGTGCCAGCAGCCAAGTTCCTGGCCTCCTCTATGGCTACACCTTC	CASSQVPGLLYGYTF
-	TRBJ2-3	TRBD2	TRBV13	TGTGCCAGCAGCCGGACTAGCGGGGCTTCGGGGGATACGCAGTATTTT	CASSRTSGASGDTQYF
-	TRBJ1-1	-	TRBV6-5	TGTGCCAGCAGTCCCCGGGGGTTAACGAACACTGAAGCTTTCTTT	CASSPRGLTNTEAFF
-	TRBJ2-2	-	TRBV25-1	TGTGCCAGCAGTGAATTGGCAGGGTGGGTCACCGGGGAGCTGTTTTTT	CASSELAGWVTGELFF
-	TRBJ1-5	-	TRBV6-7	TGTGCCACCATTGGACAGCCTGGAGTTAGTCAGCCCCAGCATTTT	CATIGQPGVSQPQHF
-	TRBJ2-1	-	TRBV7-8	TGTGCCAGCAGCTACTTAAATGAGCAGTTCTTC	CASSYLNEQFF
-	TRBJ1-2	TRBD1	TRBV6-4	TGTGCCAGCATTCTCCCACTCCTGACAGGGTATGGCTACACCTTC	CASILPLLTGYGYTF
-	TRBJ2-7	-	TRBV12-2	TGTGCAAGTCGCTCAGAGCGGAGTGGGAGGGAGACCTCCTACGAGCAGTACTTC	CASRSERSGRETSYEQYF
-	TRBJ1-5	-	TRBV6-5	TGTGCCAGCAGTATCGGTGGCAATCAGCCCCAGCATTTT	CASSIGGNQPQHF
once	TRBJ1-2	-	TRBV5-4	TGTGCCAGCAGCTTGGAGGCAGGCAACTATGGCTACACCTTC	CASSLEAGNYGYTF
-	TRBJ2-3	TRBD1	TRBV5-6	TGTGCCAGCAGCTGGGACAGGGGGGCAGATACGCAGTATTTT	CASSWDRGADTQYF
few	TRBJ2-7	-	TRBV10-3	TGTGCCGTCCTCGTCCGAGGATCTTACGAGCAGTACTTC	CAVLVRGSYEQYF
-	TRBJ2-4	-	TRBV7-9	TGTGCCAGCAGCCCGAGGGGGGGGGACCTAGCCAAAAACATTCAGTACTTC	CASSPRGGDLAKNIQYF
-	TRBJ1-5	TRBD1	TRBV2	TGTGCCAGCAGGGGACAGGGGGTAAGCAATCAGCCCCAGCATTTT	CASRGQGVSNQPQHF
-	TRBJ1-1	TRBD1	TRBV28	TGTGCCAGCACCACGGGACAGATGAACACTGAAGCTTTCTTT	CASTTGQMNTEAFF
medium-sized	TRBJ2-5	TRBD2	TRBV4-2	TGTGCCAGCAGCCAAGATGGAGCGGGAGGGCCAACGGGAGAGACCCAGTACTTC	CASSQDGAGGPTGETQYF
-	TRBJ1-1	-	TRBV19	TGTGCCAGTAGTACCGAGAAGAACACTGAAGCTTTCTTT	CASSTEKNTEAFF
-	TRBJ2-7	-	TRBV11-2	TGTGCCAGCAGCTTCGCGGGGTCCTACGAGCAGTACTTC	CASSFAGSYEQYF
-	TRBJ1-2	TRBD1	TRBV30	TGTGCCGGAAGAGACAGGGGGTATTTTTCAGGCTACACCTTC	CAGRDRGYFSGYTF
-	TRBJ1-1	-	TRBV19	TGTGCCAGTAGTGGGCAGGTGAACCCTGAAGCTTTCTTT	CASSGQVNPEAFF
few	TRBJ1-2	-	TRBV10-3	TGTGCCATCAGGGACTCCAGAGCAAATGGCTACACCTTC	CAIRDSRANGYTF
-	TRBJ1-2	-	TRBV28	TGTGCCAGCAGTTTAATGCAGCCTCGGGGTGGCTACACCTTC	CASSLMQPRGGYTF
-	TRBJ2-1	TRBD1	TRBV10-2	TGCGCCAGCACCAAAGGACAGGGTGTAGGCAATGAGCAGTTCTTC	CASTKGQGVGNEQFF
-	TRBJ1-2	-	TRBV6-1	TGTGCCAGCAGTGAAGCTATGTATGGCGGCTACACCTTC	CASSEAMYGGYTF
-	TRBJ2-5	TRBD2	TRBV7-9	TGTTCCAGCAGGGAGGGAGGAGAGACCCAGTACTTC	CSSREGGETQYF
-	TRBJ2-1	-	TRBV7-9	TGTGCCAGCAGCCAACCGCTGGGCCCTTGGGCGAATGAGCAGTTCTTC	CASSQPLGPWANEQFF
few	TRBJ2-1	-	TRBV27	TGTGCCAGCCCTAACGGAGCGAATCTGGTCAATGAGCAGTTCTTC	CASPNGANLVNEQFF
-	TRBJ2-1	TRBD2	TRBV6-6	TGTGCCAGCAGTTCCCTTTCGAGCGGGGTTAGCAATGAGCAGTTCTTC	CASSSLSSGVSNEQFF
-	TRBJ1-5	-	TRBV13	TGTGCCAGCAGCTTAAGGCGGGGCGAGGGCAATCAGCCCCAGCATTTT	CASSLRRGEGNQPQHF
-	TRBJ2-3	TRBD2	TRBV28	TGTGCCAGCCGTCTAGAGGGGGCTAGCGGGATCTACACAGATACGCAGTATTTT	CASRLEGASGIYTDTQYF